This T cell receptor beta chain derives from a study of cytomegalovirus exposure and HLA in healthy donors. Whole-study findings and limits: The authors listed 150 to 200 TCR beta chains as cytomegalovirus-associated.

The data were produced by immunoSEQ multiplex PCR, yet TCRdb's version contains in-frame clones alone and is incomplete. Of hundreds of thousands of clones listed, over 75% are singletons. The CDR3 totals 11 residues. Trimming stripped 8 bases from V and 14 bases from J, with 15 bases between. Germline CDR1 reads MNHEY; CDR2 reads SMNVEV (reference sequence). Points on this clone: What it binds is not known.

The V and J genes are TRBV27 and TRBJ2-2, with D possibly matching TRBD2 (7 bases). The receptor was derived from a woman between 18 and 30 years old in good health and CMV-seronegative. The sample taken for sequencing was PBMCs. In DNA, the CDR3 is TGTGCCAGCGGAGCGGGACAAGTCCTGTTTTTT. This translates into CASGAGQVLFF.